The next 3 T cell receptor beta chains were all read from a single sample in a study of blood T cell repertoires in COVID-19. Sequencing used immunoSEQ multiplex PCR; TCRdb keeps in-frame clones, though not all of them. The top ten hold 2% to 3% of the sample, which has approximately 280,000 clones, 85% seen once. Input material: PBMCs or T cells enriched from blood (not recorded which). These receptors all come from a woman aged 45 to 65 who had recovered from COVID-19.

V and J are TRBV10-1 and TRBJ1-1; D is perhaps TRBD1 (5 bases). V was shortened by 0 bases and J by 8 bases, with 13 bases between the two germline ends. CDR1 is WNHNN, CDR2 SYGVQD, per germline (reference sequence). The CDR3 extends over 14 amino acids. CDR3 coding DNA: TGCGCCAGCAGTGAGTCGTGGCAGGGTGCAGAAGCTTTCTTT. As protein: CASSESWQGAEAFF.

The V gene is TRBV5-8, the J gene TRBJ1-5; D might be TRBD1 (6 bases). Germline V gene lookup returns CDR1 SGHTS and CDR2 YDEGEE. Trimming took 0 bases from V and 5 from J, leaving 9 bases between them. The CDR3 runs 14 residues. The CDR3 here is CASSLAGAYQPQHF. The CDR3 nucleotides are TGTGCCAGCAGCTTGGCAGGGGCCTATCAGCCCCAGCATTTT.

The chain combines TRBV7-2 with TRBJ2-3; TRBD2 matches 8 bases. J lost 5 bases, V lost 5 bases, and 12 bases had no gene match. This CDR3 region has 16 residues. Germline CDR1 SGHTA, CDR2 FQGNSA. CDR3: CASSPAGAGAQDTQYF. The CDR3 coding sequence is TGTGCCAGCAGCCCCGCCGGAGCGGGGGCTCAAGATACGCAGTATTTT.